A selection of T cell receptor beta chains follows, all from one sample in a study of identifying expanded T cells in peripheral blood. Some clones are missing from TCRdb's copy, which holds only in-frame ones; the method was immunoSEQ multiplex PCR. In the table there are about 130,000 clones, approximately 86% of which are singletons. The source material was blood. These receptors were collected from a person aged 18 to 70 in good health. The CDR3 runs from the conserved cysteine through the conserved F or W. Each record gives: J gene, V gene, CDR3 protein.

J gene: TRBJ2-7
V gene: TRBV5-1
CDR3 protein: CASSLDRGSNEQYF

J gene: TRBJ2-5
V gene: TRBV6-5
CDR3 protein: CASTPYGGRETQYF

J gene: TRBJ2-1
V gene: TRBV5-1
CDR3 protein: CASSLPGLAGSDEQFF

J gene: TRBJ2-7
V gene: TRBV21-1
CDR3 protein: CASSVGGVNSYEQYF

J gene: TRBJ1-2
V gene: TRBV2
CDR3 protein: CASELNRGASGYTF

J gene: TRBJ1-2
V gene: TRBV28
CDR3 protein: CASSPRQGLAYGYTF

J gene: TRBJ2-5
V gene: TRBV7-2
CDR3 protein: CASSLLVREETQYF

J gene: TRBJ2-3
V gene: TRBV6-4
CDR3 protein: CASSDGTLSTDTQYF

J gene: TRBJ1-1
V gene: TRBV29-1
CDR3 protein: CSGGGGKGFEAFF

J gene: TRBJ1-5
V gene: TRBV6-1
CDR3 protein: CASSEGTVGNQPQHF

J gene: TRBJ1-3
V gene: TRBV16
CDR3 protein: CASSQLSGTNSGNTIYF

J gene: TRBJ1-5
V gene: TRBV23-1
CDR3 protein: CASSQSQRGGGGQPQHF

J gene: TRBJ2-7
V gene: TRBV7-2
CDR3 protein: CASSPHEGSSYEQYF

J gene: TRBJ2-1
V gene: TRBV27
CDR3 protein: CASSWSSSYNEQFF

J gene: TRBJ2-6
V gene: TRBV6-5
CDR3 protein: CASSSLGGAGANVLTF

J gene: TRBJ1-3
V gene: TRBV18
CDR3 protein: CASSPGDAELCYF

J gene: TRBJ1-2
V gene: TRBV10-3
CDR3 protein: CAISEDGRGYGYTF

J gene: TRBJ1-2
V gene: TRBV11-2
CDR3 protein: CASKDLRGRTYGYTF

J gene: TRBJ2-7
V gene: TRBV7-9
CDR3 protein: CASSLTGEQYF

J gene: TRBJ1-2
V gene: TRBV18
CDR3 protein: CASSPSGTVRNYGYTF

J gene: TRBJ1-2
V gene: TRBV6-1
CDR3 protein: CASSEGALYYGYTF

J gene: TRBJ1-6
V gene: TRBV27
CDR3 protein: CASSLRGGVFSPLHF

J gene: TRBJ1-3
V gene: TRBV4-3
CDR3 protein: CASSPVGGNTIYF

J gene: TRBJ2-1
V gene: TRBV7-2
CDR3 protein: CAGASLAMAEQFF

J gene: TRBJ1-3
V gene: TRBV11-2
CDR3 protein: CASSWAERSGNTIYF

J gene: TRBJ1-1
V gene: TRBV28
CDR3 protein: CASSGQGDVTEAFF

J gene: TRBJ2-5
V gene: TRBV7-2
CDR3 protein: CASSPRTGGTETQYF

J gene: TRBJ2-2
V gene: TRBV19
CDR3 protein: CASKGLDRGTGELFF

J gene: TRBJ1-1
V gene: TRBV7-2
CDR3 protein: CASSLLHRGSGGTEAFF

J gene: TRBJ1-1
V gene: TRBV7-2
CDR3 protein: CASSLVLRNTEAFF

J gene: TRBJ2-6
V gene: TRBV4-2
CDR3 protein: CASSQVAASGANVLTF